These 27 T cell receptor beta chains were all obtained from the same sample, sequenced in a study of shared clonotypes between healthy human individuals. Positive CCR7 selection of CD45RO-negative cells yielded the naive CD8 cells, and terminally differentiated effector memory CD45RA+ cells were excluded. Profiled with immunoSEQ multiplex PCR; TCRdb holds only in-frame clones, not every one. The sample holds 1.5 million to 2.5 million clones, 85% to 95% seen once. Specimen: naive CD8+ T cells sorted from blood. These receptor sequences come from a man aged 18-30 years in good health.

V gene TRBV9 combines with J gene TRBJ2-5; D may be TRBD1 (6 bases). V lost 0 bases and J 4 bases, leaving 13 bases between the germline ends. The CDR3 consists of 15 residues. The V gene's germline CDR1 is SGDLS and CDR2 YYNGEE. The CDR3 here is CASSVGSGVRETQYF. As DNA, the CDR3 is TGTGCCAGCAGCGTAGGTTCAGGGGTCAGAGAGACCCAGTACTTC.

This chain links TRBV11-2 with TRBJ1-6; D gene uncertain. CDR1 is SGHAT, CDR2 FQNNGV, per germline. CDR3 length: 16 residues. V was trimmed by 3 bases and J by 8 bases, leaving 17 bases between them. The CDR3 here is CASSFSDSSRYSPLHF. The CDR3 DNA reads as TGTGCCAGCAGCTTCTCCGATTCATCCCGCTATTCACCCCTCCACTTT.

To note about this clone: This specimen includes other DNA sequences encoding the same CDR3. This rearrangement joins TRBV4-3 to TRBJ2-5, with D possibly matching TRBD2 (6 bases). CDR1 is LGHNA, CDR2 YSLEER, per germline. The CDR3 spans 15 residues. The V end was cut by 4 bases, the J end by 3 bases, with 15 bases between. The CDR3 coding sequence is TGCGCCAGCAGCCCAGTCGCTGGCGGGGAAGAGACCCAGTACTTC. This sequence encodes CASSPVAGGEETQYF.

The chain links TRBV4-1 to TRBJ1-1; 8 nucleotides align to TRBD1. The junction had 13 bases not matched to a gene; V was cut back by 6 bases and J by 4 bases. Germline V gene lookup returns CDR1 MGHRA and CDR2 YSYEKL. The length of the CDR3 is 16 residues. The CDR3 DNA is TGCGCCAGCAGTTCGGACAGGGAGGGTTGGGGCACTGAAGCTTTCTTT. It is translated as CASSSDREGWGTEAFF.

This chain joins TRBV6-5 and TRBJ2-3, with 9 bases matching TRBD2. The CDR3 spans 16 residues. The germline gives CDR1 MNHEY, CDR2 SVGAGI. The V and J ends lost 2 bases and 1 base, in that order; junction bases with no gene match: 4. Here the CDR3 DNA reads TGTGCCAGCAGTTACAACCCTAGCGGGGGCACAGATACGCAGTATTTT. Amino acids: CASSYNPSGGTDTQYF.

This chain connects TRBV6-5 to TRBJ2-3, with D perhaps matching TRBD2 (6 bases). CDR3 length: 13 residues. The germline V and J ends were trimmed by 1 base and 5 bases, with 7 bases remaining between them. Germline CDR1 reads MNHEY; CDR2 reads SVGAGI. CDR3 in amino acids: CASSYYSGDTQYF. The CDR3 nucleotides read TGTGCCAGCAGTTACTATAGCGGAGATACGCAGTATTTT.

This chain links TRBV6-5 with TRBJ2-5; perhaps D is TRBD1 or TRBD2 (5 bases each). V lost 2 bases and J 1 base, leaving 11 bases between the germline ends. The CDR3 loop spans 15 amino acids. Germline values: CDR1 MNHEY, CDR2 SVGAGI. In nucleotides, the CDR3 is TGTGCCAGCAGTTACCATCAGGGACCCCAAGAGACCCAGTACTTC. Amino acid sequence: CASSYHQGPQETQYF.

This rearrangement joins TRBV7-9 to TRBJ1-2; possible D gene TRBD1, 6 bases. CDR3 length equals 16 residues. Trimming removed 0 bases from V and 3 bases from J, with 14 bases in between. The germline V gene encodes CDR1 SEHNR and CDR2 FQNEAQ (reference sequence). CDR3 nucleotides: TGTGCCAGCAGCTTAGCGGAGCCAGGGGAGGACTATGGCTACACCTTC. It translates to CASSLAEPGEDYGYTF.

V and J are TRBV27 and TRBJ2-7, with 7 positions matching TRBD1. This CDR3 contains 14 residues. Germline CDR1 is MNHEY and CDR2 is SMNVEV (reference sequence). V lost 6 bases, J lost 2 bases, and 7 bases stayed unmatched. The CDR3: CASSSGQSPYEQYF. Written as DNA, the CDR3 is TGTGCCAGCAGCTCGGGACAGTCCCCCTACGAGCAGTACTTC.

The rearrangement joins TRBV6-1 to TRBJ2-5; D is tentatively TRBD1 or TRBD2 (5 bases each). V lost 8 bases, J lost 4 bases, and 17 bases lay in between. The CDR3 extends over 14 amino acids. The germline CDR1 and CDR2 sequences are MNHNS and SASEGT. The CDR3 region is CASYPRGVIETQYF. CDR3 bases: TGTGCCAGCTACCCGAGAGGGGTAATAGAGACCCAGTACTTC.

Written as DNA, the CDR3 is TGTGCCAGCAGCGGCCAGGGCAATCAGCCCCAGCATTTT. Its translation is CASSGQGNQPQHF. This rearrangement joins TRBV13 to TRBJ1-5, with D hard to call. This CDR3 has 13 amino acids. Germline-derived CDR1 and CDR2 are PRHDT and FYEKMQ (reference sequence). Deletions cut 5 bases from V and 2 bases from J, with 7 bases between.

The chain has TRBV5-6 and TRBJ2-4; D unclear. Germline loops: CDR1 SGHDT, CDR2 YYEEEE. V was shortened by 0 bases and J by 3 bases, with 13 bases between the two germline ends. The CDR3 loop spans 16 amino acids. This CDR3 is CASSLERSDGKNIQYF. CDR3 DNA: TGTGCCAGCAGCTTGGAGAGATCGGATGGCAAAAACATTCAGTACTTC.

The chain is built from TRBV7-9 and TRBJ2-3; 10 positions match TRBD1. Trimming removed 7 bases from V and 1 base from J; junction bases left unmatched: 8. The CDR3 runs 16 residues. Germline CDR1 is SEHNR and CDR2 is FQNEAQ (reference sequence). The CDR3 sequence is CASNPPGTGGTDTQYF. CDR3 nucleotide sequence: TGTGCCAGCAACCCCCCCGGGACAGGGGGCACAGATACGCAGTATTTT. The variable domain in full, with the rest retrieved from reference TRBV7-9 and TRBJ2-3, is DTGVSQNPRHKITKRGQNVTFRCDPISEHNRLYWYRQTLGQGPEFLTYFQNEAQLEKSRLLSDRFSAERPKGSFSTLEIQRTEQGDSAMYLCASNPPGTGGTDTQYFGPGTRLTVL.

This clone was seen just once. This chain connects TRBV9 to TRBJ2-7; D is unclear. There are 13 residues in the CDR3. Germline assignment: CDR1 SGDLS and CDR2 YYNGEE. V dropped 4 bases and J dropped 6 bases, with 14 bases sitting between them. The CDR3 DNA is TGTGCCAGCAGCCCCTCCCCCCGGAGCGAGCAGTACTTC. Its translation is CASSPSPRSEQYF.

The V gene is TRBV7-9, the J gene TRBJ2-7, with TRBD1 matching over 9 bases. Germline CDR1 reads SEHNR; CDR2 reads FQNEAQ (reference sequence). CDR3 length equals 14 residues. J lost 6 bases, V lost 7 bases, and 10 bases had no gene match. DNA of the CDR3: TGTGCCAGCATCCCTGGGACAGGGTACGGCGAGCAGTACTTC. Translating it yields CASIPGTGYGEQYF.

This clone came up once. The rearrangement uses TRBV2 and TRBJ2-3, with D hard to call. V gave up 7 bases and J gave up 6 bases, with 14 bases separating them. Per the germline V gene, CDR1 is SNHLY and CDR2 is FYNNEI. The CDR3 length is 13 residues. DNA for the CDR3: TGTGCCAGCAAAGATGGTTTCTCTGATACGCAGTATTTT. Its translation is CASKDGFSDTQYF.

The CDR3 region has the DNA TGTGCCACCGCCGAAGCAGGTACGGAGATCTCTGGAAACACCATATATTTT. It yields the protein CATAEAGTEISGNTIYF. The V gene is TRBV15, the J gene TRBJ1-3, with D hard to call. The CDR3 loop spans 17 amino acids. CDR1 and CDR2 (germline): LNHNV, YYDKDF (reference sequence). V dropped 8 bases and J dropped 0 bases, with 20 bases sitting between them.

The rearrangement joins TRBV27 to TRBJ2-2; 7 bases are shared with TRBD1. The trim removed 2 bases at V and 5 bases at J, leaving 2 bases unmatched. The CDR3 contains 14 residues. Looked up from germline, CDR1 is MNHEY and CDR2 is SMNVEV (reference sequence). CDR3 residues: CASSLVQGTGELFF. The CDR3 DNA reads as TGTGCCAGCAGTTTAGTACAGGGGACCGGGGAGCTGTTTTTT.

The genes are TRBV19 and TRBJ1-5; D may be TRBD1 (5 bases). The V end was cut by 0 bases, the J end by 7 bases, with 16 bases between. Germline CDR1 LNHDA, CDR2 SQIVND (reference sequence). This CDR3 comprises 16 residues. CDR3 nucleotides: TGTGCCAGTAGTATAGATCTAATGGGGGGGTGGCAGCCCCAGCATTTT. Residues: CASSIDLMGGWQPQHF.

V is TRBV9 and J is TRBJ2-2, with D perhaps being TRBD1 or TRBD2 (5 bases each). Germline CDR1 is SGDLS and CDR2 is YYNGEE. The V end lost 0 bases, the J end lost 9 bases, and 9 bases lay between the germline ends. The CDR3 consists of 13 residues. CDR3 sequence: CASSVGDGWELFF. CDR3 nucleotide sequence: TGTGCCAGCAGCGTAGGGGACGGATGGGAGCTGTTTTTT. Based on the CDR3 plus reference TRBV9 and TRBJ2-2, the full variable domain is DSGVTQTPKHLITATGQRVTLRCSPRSGDLSVYWYQQSLDQGLQFLIQYYNGEERAKGNILERFSAQQFPDLHSELNLSSLELGDSALYFCASSVGDGWELFFGEGSRLTVL.

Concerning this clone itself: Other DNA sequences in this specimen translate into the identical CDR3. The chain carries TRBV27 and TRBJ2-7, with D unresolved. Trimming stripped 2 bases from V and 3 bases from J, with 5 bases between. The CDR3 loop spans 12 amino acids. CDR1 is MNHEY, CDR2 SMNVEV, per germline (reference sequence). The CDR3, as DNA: TGTGCCAGCAGTTTAAACGGCTACGAGCAGTACTTC. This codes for CASSLNGYEQYF.

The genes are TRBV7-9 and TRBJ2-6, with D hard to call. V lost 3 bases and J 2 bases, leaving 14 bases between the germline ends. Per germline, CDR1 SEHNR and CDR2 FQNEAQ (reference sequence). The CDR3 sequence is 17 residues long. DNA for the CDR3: TGTGCCAGCAGCTTCACGGGCGACCTAACTGGGGCCAACGTCCTGACTTTC. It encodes CASSFTGDLTGANVLTF.

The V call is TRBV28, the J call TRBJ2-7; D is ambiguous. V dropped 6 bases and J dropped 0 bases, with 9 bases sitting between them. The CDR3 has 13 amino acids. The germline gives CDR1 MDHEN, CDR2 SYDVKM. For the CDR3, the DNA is TGTGCCAGCAGCCCCCATTTCTCCTACGAGCAGTACTTC. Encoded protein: CASSPHFSYEQYF. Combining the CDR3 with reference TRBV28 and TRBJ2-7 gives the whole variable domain DVKVTQSSRYLVKRTGEKVFLECVQDMDHENMFWYRQDPGLGLRLIYFSYDVKMKEKGDIPEGYSVSREKKERFSLILESASTNQTSMYLCASSPHFSYEQYFGPGTRLTVT.

CDR3 loop: CASSGGLAAYEQYF. The CDR3, as DNA: TGTGCCAGCAGTGGGGGACTAGCGGCCTACGAGCAGTACTTC. The V gene is TRBV2, the J gene TRBJ2-7, with 11 bases aligning to TRBD2. Germline-derived CDR1 and CDR2 are SNHLY and FYNNEI. J gave up 2 bases and V 4 bases, and 1 base lay outside the gene matches. The CDR3 runs to 14 residues.

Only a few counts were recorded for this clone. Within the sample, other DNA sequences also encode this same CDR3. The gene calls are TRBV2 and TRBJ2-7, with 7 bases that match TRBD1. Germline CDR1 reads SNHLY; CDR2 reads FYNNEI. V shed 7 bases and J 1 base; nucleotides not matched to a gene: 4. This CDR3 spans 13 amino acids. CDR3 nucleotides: TGTGCCAGCACCGGGACAGCGTCCTACGAGCAGTACTTC. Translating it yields CASTGTASYEQYF.

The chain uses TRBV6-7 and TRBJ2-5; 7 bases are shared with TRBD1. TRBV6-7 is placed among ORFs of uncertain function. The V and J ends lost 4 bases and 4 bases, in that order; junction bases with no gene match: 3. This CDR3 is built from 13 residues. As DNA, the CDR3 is TGTGCCAGCAGTTCCCCAGGGGGAGAGACCCAGTACTTC. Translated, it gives CASSSPGGETQYF.

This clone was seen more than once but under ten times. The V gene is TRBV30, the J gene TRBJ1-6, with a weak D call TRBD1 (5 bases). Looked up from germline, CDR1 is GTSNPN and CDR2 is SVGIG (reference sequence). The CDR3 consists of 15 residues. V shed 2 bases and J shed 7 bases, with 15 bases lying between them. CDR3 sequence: CAWSYLEGRNSPLHF. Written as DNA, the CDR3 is TGTGCCTGGAGTTACCTCGAGGGGCGGAATTCACCCCTCCACTTT.